The entry below gives a single T cell receptor beta chain sequence along with its context. Its antigen is unidentified. V lost 4 bases and J 9 bases, leaving 22 bases between the germline ends. Germline-derived CDR1 and CDR2 are LGHDT and YNNKEL (reference sequence). The CDR3 runs 17 residues. The data were taken from a study of CD8 T cells in Susac syndrome. Regarding the study as a whole: As the study acknowledged, the number of individuals who were part of its TCR sequencing and HLA analysis was relatively small.

Reverse transcription of about 0.5 to 1 ug RNA was carried out with random hexamers. The immunoSEQ assay covered 54 Vbeta and 13 Jbeta segments for CDR3. MiXCR, applied by TCRdb to the immunoSEQ multiplex PCR reads, yields one record per CDR3 protein. The table lists around 140,000 distinct CDR3 sequences, roughly 76% of them singletons, with around 0.5% in the top ten. In contrast to the negatively isolated CD8+ and CD4+ T cells, TEMRA cells were FACS-enriched. This chain links TRBV3-1 with TRBJ1-6, with D possibly TRBD1 on 6 matching bases. This TCR was sampled from a human donor with multiple sclerosis. Sequencing was done on a sample of CD8+ T cells from PBMCs. Written as DNA, the CDR3 is TGTGCCAGCAGCCCCCCGAGGGGGGCAAGCTTAGGTTCACCCCTCCACTTT. This gives the protein CASSPPRGASLGSPLHF.